These T cell receptor beta chains were read from a single sample in a study of metastatic and nonmetastatic thyroid tumors. Via MiXCR, TCRdb re-called the PCR reads. The sample consists of a few thousand clones, about 33% of them appearing once. Sequencing used adjacent normal tissue. The origin of the receptors is a female donor with papillary thyroid cancer or a benign thyroid nodule (not recorded which). Some clones in this sample may be carry-over from other donors' samples. Each CDR3 is given with its conserved first and last residue. The D gene is left open where the match is weak. Not every row has a clone size; where given, it reads once, few, many or a size class.

v_gene	abundance	d_gene	j_gene	CDR3aa	CDR3nt
TRBV29-1	medium-sized	NA	TRBJ1-1	CSVGTGTPTEAFF	TGCAGCGTGGGCACAGGGACCCCTACTGAAGCTTTCTTT
TRBV27	NA	TRBD1	TRBJ1-6	CASSPHQGGRSPLHF	TGTGCCAGCAGTCCCCATCAGGGGGGCAGGTCACCCCTCCACTTT
TRBV19	NA	NA	TRBJ2-1	CASSLQGSYNEQFF	TGTGCCAGTAGTCTTCAGGGTTCCTACAATGAGCAGTTCTTC
TRBV30	NA	NA	TRBJ1-6	CAWSWGRSPLHF	TGTGCCTGGAGTTGGGGGAGGTCACCCCTCCACTTT
TRBV2	few	TRBD2	TRBJ2-3	CASISGRAGTDTQYF	TGTGCCAGCATAAGCGGGAGGGCGGGTACAGATACGCAGTATTTT
TRBV27	NA	NA	TRBJ1-6	CAISPYGVGLDSPLHF	TGTGCCATCAGTCCCTACGGCGTAGGGTTGGATTCACCCCTCCACTTT
TRBV2	NA	TRBD2	TRBJ2-7	CASSGVAGGYEQYF	TGTGCCAGCAGTGGGGTAGCGGGAGGCTACGAGCAGTACTTC
TRBV18	NA	NA	TRBJ1-2	CASSPPNKVYGYTF	TGTGCCAGCTCACCACCGAACAAAGTCTATGGCTACACCTTC
TRBV7-6	few	TRBD1	TRBJ1-5	CASSPGQGLNQPQHF	TGTGCCAGCAGCCCCGGACAGGGTCTAAATCAGCCCCAGCATTTT
TRBV20-1	NA	TRBD2	TRBJ2-3	CSARGDASGTDTQYF	TGCAGTGCTCGGGGGGATGCTAGCGGCACAGATACGCAGTATTTT
TRBV12-3/TRBV12-4	few	NA	TRBJ1-1	CASRSGLEAFF	TGTGCCAGCAGGAGCGGGCTTGAAGCTTTCTTT
TRBV13	NA	NA	TRBJ2-7	CASSLGQGQYF	TGTGCCAGCAGCTTAGGCCAGGGGCAGTACTTC
TRBV6-1	NA	TRBD1	TRBJ1-1	CASMDPGTANTEAFF	TGTGCCAGCATGGACCCCGGGACAGCCAACACTGAAGCTTTCTTT
TRBV27	large	NA	TRBJ1-2	CASAGTPGHSNYGYTF	TGTGCCAGCGCCGGAACCCCGGGACATTCTAACTATGGCTACACCTTC
TRBV14	large	TRBD2	TRBJ2-6	CASSQLRDYLKGANVLTF	TGTGCCAGCAGCCAGCTCCGGGACTACCTCAAGGGGGCCAACGTCCTGACTTTC
TRBV9	once	NA	TRBJ2-1	CASSAGLSYNEQFF	TGTGCCAGCAGCGCCGGTCTTTCCTACAATGAGCAGTTCTTC
TRBV15	few	TRBD2	TRBJ2-2	CATSRERSGTGLDSNTGELFF	TGTGCCACCAGCAGAGAGAGGAGCGGGACCGGACTTGACTCGAACACCGGGGAGCTGTTTTTT
TRBV19	medium-sized	NA	TRBJ1-5	CASSITGSGDSNQPQHF	TGTGCCAGTAGTATAACAGGTAGCGGGGATAGCAATCAGCCCCAGCATTTT
TRBV6-1	few	NA	TRBJ1-5	CASSEEPWGGSNQPQHF	TGTGCCAGCAGTGAAGAGCCCTGGGGTGGGAGCAATCAGCCCCAGCATTTT
TRBV13	NA	NA	TRBJ2-5	CASSLEGEDQETQYF	TGTGCCAGCAGCTTAGAAGGAGAAGACCAAGAGACCCAGTACTTC
TRBV12-3/TRBV12-4	few	NA	TRBJ1-2	CASSRQDSLNYGYTF	TGTGCCAGCAGCCGACAGGACTCGCTAAACTATGGCTACACCTTC
TRBV27	NA	NA	TRBJ2-1	CAISLGGFGEQFF	TGTGCCATCAGTCTTGGGGGGTTTGGTGAGCAGTTCTTC
TRBV19	medium-sized	NA	TRBJ2-5	CASSSPKGTQYF	TGTGCCAGTAGTAGCCCGAAGGGGACCCAGTACTTC
TRBV9	once	TRBD2	TRBJ2-3	CASSAYGLVKSLTDTQYF	TGTGCCAGCAGCGCCTACGGACTAGTTAAGAGCCTGACAGATACGCAGTATTTT
TRBV6-7	medium-sized	TRBD2	TRBJ2-1	CASSPWGGGSNEQFF	TGTGCCAGCAGCCCCTGGGGGGGGGGAAGCAATGAGCAGTTCTTC
TRBV20-1	NA	NA	TRBJ1-5	CSASGRNNQPQHF	TGCAGTGCTAGCGGCCGGAACAATCAGCCCCAGCATTTT
TRBV11-2	few	NA	TRBJ1-2	CASSLFGGSHGYTF	TGTGCCAGCAGCTTATTTGGAGGTTCGCATGGCTACACCTTC
TRBV27	few	NA	TRBJ2-3	CASRTGAVDTQYF	TGTGCCAGCAGAACAGGAGCGGTAGATACGCAGTATTTT
TRBV6-1	many	TRBD2	TRBJ2-1	CASSEWASGHNEQFF	TGTGCCAGCAGTGAATGGGCTAGCGGACACAATGAGCAGTTCTTC
TRBV28	medium-sized	NA	TRBJ1-5	CASSISGPPYVGHF	TGTGCCAGCAGCATTTCCGGGCCCCCATATGTTGGACATTTT
TRBV6-1	NA	NA	TRBJ1-1	CASTNFWGTYLNTEAFF	TGTGCCAGCACAAACTTCTGGGGGACATACCTGAACACTGAAGCTTTCTTT
TRBV28	few	NA	TRBJ2-1	CASSFETAYNEQFF	TGTGCCAGCAGTTTCGAGACAGCATACAATGAGCAGTTCTTC
TRBV28	few	NA	TRBJ2-5	CASGTFQETQYF	TGTGCCAGCGGGACATTCCAAGAGACCCAGTACTTC
TRBV6-1	large	NA	TRBJ1-1	CASSPPPRTNTEAFF	TGTGCCAGCTCACCCCCTCCCCGCACGAACACTGAAGCTTTCTTT
TRBV27	NA	TRBD1	TRBJ2-3	CASSLQGADTQYF	TGTGCCAGCAGTTTACAGGGGGCAGATACGCAGTATTTT
TRBV27	NA	TRBD1	TRBJ1-1	CASSPGTEVNTEAFF	TGTGCCAGCAGTCCCGGGACAGAAGTAAACACTGAAGCTTTCTTT
TRBV6-5	NA	NA	TRBJ2-7	CASSYGSGVVEQYF	TGTGCCAGCAGTTACGGTTCTGGGGTGGTCGAGCAGTACTTC
TRBV20-1	NA	NA	TRBJ1-6	CSARLILSYNSPLHF	TGCAGTGCTAGGCTTATACTCTCCTATAATTCACCCCTCCACTTT
TRBV28	NA	NA	TRBJ1-1	CASSLGGNTEAFF	TGTGCCAGCAGTTTAGGGGGGAACACTGAAGCTTTCTTT
TRBV6-7	many	TRBD1	TRBJ2-7	CASSYSGPGQGVFWQYF	TGTGCCAGCAGTTACTCGGGACCGGGACAGGGGGTATTCTGGCAGTACTTC
TRBV7-3	NA	NA	TRBJ2-1	CASNLEGLNEQFF	TGTGCCAGCAACTTGGAGGGTCTCAATGAGCAGTTCTTC
TRBV5-4	many	NA	TRBJ2-5	CASSSWGSKRWETQYF	TGTGCCAGCAGCTCATGGGGTTCTAAGCGGTGGGAGACCCAGTACTTC
TRBV6-5	NA	TRBD1	TRBJ2-5	CASSYSTGGRETQYF	TGTGCCAGCAGTTACTCGACAGGGGGCAGGGAGACCCAGTACTTC